There are many counts of the clone carrying this T cell receptor beta chain. The CDR3 has 13 amino acids. Trimming removed 1 base from V and 7 bases from J, with 10 bases in between. From germline, CDR1 is LGHNT and CDR2 FRNRAP. This entry belongs to a study of Graves' ophthalmopathy and Graves' hyperthyroidism. Amplified TCR beta CDR3 regions were obtained using RNA transcripts as template. HTBI primers were used in a first-round RT-PCR, which preceded a second-round multiplex PCR. TCRdb analysed the multiplex PCR reads with MiXCR anew, one entry per CDR3 protein. The sample shows about 400,000 distinct CDR3 sequences, roughly 15% of them seen only once. Exclusion covered patients with other autoimmune diseases or uncontrolled infections (as well as pregnancy or lactation).

The sample taken for sequencing was peripheral blood. The genes are TRBV12-5 and TRBJ2-5; D may match TRBD1 or TRBD2 (5 bases each). The receptor was derived from a woman aged 18-30 years with stable Graves' hyperthyroidism. The CDR3 DNA reads as TGTGCTAGTGGTTTGGCCGGGGCGGGGACCCAGTACTTC. Translating it yields CASGLAGAGTQYF.